The sequence of this T cell receptor (beta chain) was determined in a study of blood T cells in healthy people across ages. Only one count was recorded for this clonotype. Germline V gene data show CDR1 as KGHSH and CDR2 as LQKENI. This CDR3 region has 13 residues. PCR was performed a second time for about 7 to 11 cycles using a sample-barcoded 5' primer and a J-beta primer mix. TCRdb ran MiXCR on the 5' RACE reads and lists one entry per CDR3 protein. The top ten clones hold 23% of a sample with approximately 1,700,000 distinct CDR3 sequences, about 39% of them seen once. The genes are TRBV18 and TRBJ2-5; D is ambiguous. The end of the DNA fits TRBJ2-7 better, so the J call may be wrong. The sequence derives from a human donor in good health. What was sequenced was blood. The CDR3 reads CASSPTRGNEQYF. The CDR3 DNA follows: TGTGCCAGCTCACCAACGCGTGGGAACGAGCAGTACTTC.